A selection of T cell receptor beta chains follows, all from one sample in a study of T-cell memory formation after mild COVID-19. TCRdb re-called the 5' RACE reads with MiXCR, one entry per CDR3 protein. The sample consists of roughly 89,000 distinct CDR3 sequences, more than 12% of them appearing once. Specimen: PBMCs or a T cell subset sorted from them (not recorded which). The receptors come from a man between 18 and 35 years old who had mild COVID-19 (a few samples of this study predate the infection). Cell type and time point are not known. The CDR3 runs from the conserved cysteine through the conserved F or W. Fields, in order: clone size, V gene, D gene, J gene, CDR3 DNA, CDR3 protein. D genes are given only for firm matches. Clone size is given for some rows only: seen once, a few or many times, or a class if the clone is expanded.

>.|TRBV5-1|.|TRBJ2-7
TGCGCCAGCAGCTGGAGGGACGGTACCTACGAGCAGTACTTC
CASSWRDGTYEQYF
>.|TRBV20-1|TRBD2|TRBJ2-5
TGCAGTGCTCCGACTAGCGGAGAGCTCCAAGAGACCCAGTACTTC
CSAPTSGELQETQYF
>.|TRBV6-5|.|TRBJ1-1
TGTGCCAGCAGTTACCTTCCAGGGGCCGCAAACACTGAAGCTTTCTTT
CASSYLPGAANTEAFF
>many|TRBV4-3|.|TRBJ2-7
TGCGCCAGCAGCCGAGAAAGGGGGTCCTACGAGCAGTACTTC
CASSRERGSYEQYF
>.|TRBV6-2/TRBV6-3|.|TRBJ1-5
TGTGCCAGCACCTCCGACGGGTTTCAGCCCCAGCATTTT
CASTSDGFQPQHF
>many|TRBV20-1|.|TRBJ2-7
TGCAGTGCTATGGGGGAACGTTGGGGATCTCTACGTGAGCAGTACTTC
CSAMGERWGSLREQYF
>few|TRBV29-1|.|TRBJ2-1
TGCAGCGTTGAGGGCAATTACAATGAGCAGTTCTTC
CSVEGNYNEQFF
>.|TRBV5-1|.|TRBJ1-1
TGCGCCAGCAGTGGTGATGGGCCTGAAGCTTTCTTT
CASSGDGPEAFF
>few|TRBV20-1|.|TRBJ2-1
TGCAGTGCTAGAGTTGTAGCTAGGGGATACAATGAGCAGTTCTTC
CSARVVARGYNEQFF
>.|TRBV7-3|.|TRBJ2-2
TGTGCCAGCAGCTTAGAAGGAACCGGGGAGCTGTTTTTT
CASSLEGTGELFF
>.|TRBV25-1|TRBD1|TRBJ2-7
TGTGCCAGCAGTGGACAGGGGGTAGACGAGCAGTACTTC
CASSGQGVDEQYF
>.|TRBV7-2|.|TRBJ1-5
TGTGCCAGCAGCTTAGGGCTCCAGCCCCAGCATTTT
CASSLGLQPQHF
>.|TRBV6-1|.|TRBJ1-3
TGTGCCAGCAGTGAATGGTTGGGGCTTCAACTCTCTGGAAACACCATATATTTT
CASSEWLGLQLSGNTIYF